A selection of T cell receptor beta chains follows, all from one sample in a study of identical twins. TCRdb re-analysed the 5' RACE reads in MiXCR, keeping a single row per CDR3 protein. In the table there are hundreds of thousands of distinct CDR3 sequences, over 11% of which are singletons. Sequencing was carried out using memory (CD45RO+) T cells sorted from blood. Receptors originate from a woman aged 18-30 years in good health. Each CDR3 is given with its conserved first and last residue. The D gene is left open where the match is weak. The listing skips clone size in some rows; elsewhere it reads once, few, many or a size class.

V gene,J gene,D gene,clone size,CDR3 DNA,CDR3 protein
TRBV11-3,TRBJ2-1,TRBD2,.,TGTGCCAGCAGCATCAGACCGGGGGGGAGTGAGCAGTTCTTC,CASSIRPGGSEQFF
TRBV9,TRBJ2-7,.,.,TGTGCCAGCAGCGTCGGGAGTCCGATCAACTACGAGCAGTACTTC,CASSVGSPINYEQYF
TRBV7-9,TRBJ1-2,.,few,TGTGCCAGCAGCTTATCAAGCAGGGGCGACTATGGCTACACCTTC,CASSLSSRGDYGYTF
TRBV3-1,TRBJ1-3,.,.,TGTGCCAGCAGCCAAGATTGGGGCTCTGGAAACACCATATATTTT,CASSQDWGSGNTIYF
TRBV14,TRBJ2-7,.,few,TGTGCCAGCAGCCAACTGGGGGCCATCAACGAGCAGTACTTC,CASSQLGAINEQYF
TRBV5-1,TRBJ2-2,.,many,TGCGCCAGCATAGGAGGTTACGAGACCGGGGAGCTGTTTTTT,CASIGGYETGELFF
TRBV10-3,TRBJ1-1,.,few,TGTGCCATCAGGAGACAGCAAAACACTGAAGCTTTCTTT,CAIRRQQNTEAFF
TRBV5-5,TRBJ2-3,.,.,TGTGCCAGCAGCTCCGTCCGGGACTCCTCCACAGATACGCAGTATTTT,CASSSVRDSSTDTQYF
TRBV6-2/TRBV6-3,TRBJ2-7,TRBD2,.,TGTGCCAGCAGACCCTCTAGCGGGAGGTGGTACGAGCAGTACTTC,CASRPSSGRWYEQYF
TRBV30,TRBJ2-1,TRBD2,few,TGTGCCGGGGGGACTAGCTTCAATGAGCAGTTCTTC,CAGGTSFNEQFF
TRBV7-2,TRBJ2-7,TRBD2,few,TGTGCCAGCAGCTCCACCAGCGGGGAGAAGTACTTC,CASSSTSGEKYF
TRBV6-1,TRBJ2-3,.,many,TGTGCCAGCACTCACCCTGGCGCAGATACGCAGTATTTT,CASTHPGADTQYF
TRBV18,TRBJ2-7,.,many,TGTGCCAGCTCACCCCTCAGTGAGGGATACGAGCAGTACTTC,CASSPLSEGYEQYF
TRBV6-1,TRBJ1-2,.,.,TGTGCCAGCAGTGAATCTGGCATCGATGGCTACACCTTC,CASSESGIDGYTF
TRBV5-1,TRBJ2-5,.,.,TGCGCCAGCAGCTTGTACGGGGGATTGGAAGAGACCCAGTACTTC,CASSLYGGLEETQYF
TRBV6-1,TRBJ2-4,TRBD2,many,TGTGCCAGCAGTCCCGACGGGTTAGCGGGAGTTGCCAAAAACATTCAGTACTTC,CASSPDGLAGVAKNIQYF
TRBV20-1,TRBJ2-1,TRBD2,few,TGCAGTGCCACCTCGGTGGGCGGGAGCTCCTACAATGAGCAGTTCTTC,CSATSVGGSSYNEQFF
TRBV2,TRBJ2-5,TRBD2,.,TGTGCCAGCAGTGCCGGGAGGCAGGAGACCCAGTACTTC,CASSAGRQETQYF
TRBV7-2,TRBJ2-1,.,many,TGTGCCAGCAGCTTAGGGCTAGCGCTAAACAATGAGCAGTTCTTC,CASSLGLALNNEQFF
TRBV5-1,TRBJ1-2,.,.,TGCGCCAGCAGCTTGGGGGAGAGGGGAGTCCATGGCTACACCTTC,CASSLGERGVHGYTF
TRBV5-4,TRBJ1-6,.,.,TGTGCCAGCAGCTTGTTTCCGTCGGAGGATTCACCCCTCCACTTT,CASSLFPSEDSPLHF
TRBV5-1,TRBJ2-7,.,.,TGCGCCAGCAGCTTGTACGGAGGCGCCTACGAGCAGTACTTC,CASSLYGGAYEQYF
TRBV29-1,TRBJ1-1,.,few,TGCAGCGTTGCAGGGTTTGGCGAAGCTTTCTTT,CSVAGFGEAFF
TRBV20-1,TRBJ2-1,.,few,TGCAGTGCTAGAGACACCTACAATGAGCAGTTCTTC,CSARDTYNEQFF
TRBV9,TRBJ2-5,.,many,TGTGCCTCCGTAGAGACCCAGTACTTC,CASVETQYF